This TCR beta chain appears in the sequencing data of a study of blood T cell repertoires in COVID-19. Study-wide context: T cells, B-cell-depleted T cells, or PBMCs supplied cDNA or gDNA.

With 3 bases removed from V and 3 bases from J, the gap between germline ends came to 14 bases. CDR1 is LGHDT, CDR2 YNNKEL, per germline (reference sequence). The CDR3 spans 15 residues. Authors' methods: Scientists estimated how many nucleated cells there were by amplifying reference gene primers. Libraries were prepared by immunoSEQ multiplex PCR; TCRdb keeps only in-frame clonotypes and omits some of them. The V and J calls and clone size were taken over from that table, and D and trimming were inferred from the DNA. The sample carries roughly 250,000 clones, less than 85% recorded once. The chain has TRBV3-1 (or the pseudogene TRBV3-2) and TRBJ1-1; maybe TRBD1 (6 bases). The sample comprised peripheral blood. This receptor was taken from a woman older than 75 with active or convalescent COVID-19. The CDR3 DNA reads as TGTGCCAGCAGCCAGGCAGGGGCGGTGTACACTGAAGCTTTCTTT. Its protein is CASSQAGAVYTEAFF.